The sequence of this T cell receptor beta chain was determined in a study of post-analysis software for immune sequencing data. Study in general: In terms of disease course, relapsing-remitting, secondary progressive and progressive-relapsing multiple sclerosis were included. Study results and caveats: Compared with controls, patients had more of 4 or 5 TRBV segments, including TRBV5-6, TRBV5-1 and TRBV20-1.

Unique molecular identifiers had been added to the TCR beta cDNA libraries. MiXCR, applied by TCRdb to the PCR reads, yields one record per CDR3 protein. This sample yields more than 450,000 distinct CDR3 sequences, of which about 44% are seen a single time; under 2% belongs to the top ten. About this clonotype itself: Its antigen is as yet unknown.

Germline loops: CDR1 MNHEY, CDR2 SVGAGI. CDR3 length: 13 residues. V was cut by 2 bases and J by 4 bases, with 8 bases left in between. Source material: blood. The origin of this receptor is a girl between 10 and 17 years old with multiple sclerosis. The rearrangement links TRBV6-5 to TRBJ1-1; D uncertain. The CDR3 loop is CASSYREGTEAFF. DNA of the CDR3: TGTGCCAGCAGTTACAGGGAGGGCACTGAAGCTTTCTTT.